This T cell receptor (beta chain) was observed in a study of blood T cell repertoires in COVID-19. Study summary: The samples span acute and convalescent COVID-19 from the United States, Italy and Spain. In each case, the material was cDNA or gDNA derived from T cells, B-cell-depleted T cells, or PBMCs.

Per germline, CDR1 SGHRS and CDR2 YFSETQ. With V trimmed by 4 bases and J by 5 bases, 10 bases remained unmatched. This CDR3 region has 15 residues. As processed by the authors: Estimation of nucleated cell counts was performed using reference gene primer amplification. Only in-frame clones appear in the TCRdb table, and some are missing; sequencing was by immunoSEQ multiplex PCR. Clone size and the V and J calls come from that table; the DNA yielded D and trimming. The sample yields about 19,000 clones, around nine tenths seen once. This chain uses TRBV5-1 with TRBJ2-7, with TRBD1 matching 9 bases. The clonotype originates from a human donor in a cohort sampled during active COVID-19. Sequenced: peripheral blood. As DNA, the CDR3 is TGCGCCAGCAGCGTCGGGACAGGGAGGAGCAACGAGCAGTACTTC. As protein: CASSVGTGRSNEQYF.